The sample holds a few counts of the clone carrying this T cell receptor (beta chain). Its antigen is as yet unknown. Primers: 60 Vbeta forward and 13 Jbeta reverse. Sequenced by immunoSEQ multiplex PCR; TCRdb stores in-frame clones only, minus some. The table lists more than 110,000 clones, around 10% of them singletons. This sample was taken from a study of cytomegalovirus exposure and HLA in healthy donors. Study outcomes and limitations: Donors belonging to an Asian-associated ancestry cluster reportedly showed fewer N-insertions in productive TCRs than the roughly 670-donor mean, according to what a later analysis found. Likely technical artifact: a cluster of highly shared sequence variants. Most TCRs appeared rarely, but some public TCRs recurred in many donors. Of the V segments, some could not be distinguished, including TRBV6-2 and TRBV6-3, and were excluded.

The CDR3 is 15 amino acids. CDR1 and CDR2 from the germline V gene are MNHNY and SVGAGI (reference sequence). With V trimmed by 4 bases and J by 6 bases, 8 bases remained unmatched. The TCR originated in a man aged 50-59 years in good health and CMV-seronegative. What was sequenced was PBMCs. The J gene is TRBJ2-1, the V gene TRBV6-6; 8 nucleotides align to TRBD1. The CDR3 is CASSLQGDPFNEQFF. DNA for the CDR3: TGTGCCAGCAGTTTACAGGGGGACCCCTTCAATGAGCAGTTCTTC.